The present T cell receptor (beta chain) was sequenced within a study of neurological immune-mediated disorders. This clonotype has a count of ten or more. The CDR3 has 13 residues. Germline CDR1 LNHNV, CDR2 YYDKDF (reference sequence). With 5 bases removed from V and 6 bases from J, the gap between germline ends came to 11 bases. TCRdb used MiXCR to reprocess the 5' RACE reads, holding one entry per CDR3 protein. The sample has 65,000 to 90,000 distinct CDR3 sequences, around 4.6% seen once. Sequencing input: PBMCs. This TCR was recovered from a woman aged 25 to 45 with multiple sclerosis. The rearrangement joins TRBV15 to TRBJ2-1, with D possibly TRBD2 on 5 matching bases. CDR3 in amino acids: CATSEGRSNEQFF. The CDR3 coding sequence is TGTGCCACCAGCGAGGGCCGCAGCAATGAGCAGTTCTTC.